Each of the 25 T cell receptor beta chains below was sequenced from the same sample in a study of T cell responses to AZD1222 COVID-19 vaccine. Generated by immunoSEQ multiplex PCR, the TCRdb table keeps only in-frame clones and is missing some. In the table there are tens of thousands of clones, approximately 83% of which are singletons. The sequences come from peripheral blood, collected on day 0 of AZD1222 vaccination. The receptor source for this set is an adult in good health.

The CDR3 here is CASRRGRNTEAFF. The CDR3 DNA sequence: TGTGCCAGCAGAAGGGGGCGGAACACTGAAGCTTTCTTT. The chain couples TRBV11-1 to TRBJ1-1, with TRBD1 matching over 7 bases. With V trimmed by 6 bases and J by 1 base, 2 bases remained unmatched. CDR1 is SGHAT and CDR2 is FQDESV in the germline V gene (reference sequence). This CDR3 spans 13 amino acids.

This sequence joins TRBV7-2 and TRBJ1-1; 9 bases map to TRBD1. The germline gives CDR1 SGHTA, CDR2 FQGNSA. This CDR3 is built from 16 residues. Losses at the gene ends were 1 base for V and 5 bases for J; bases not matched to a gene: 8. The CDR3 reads CASSLDSGTGLTEAFF. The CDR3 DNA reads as TGTGCCAGCAGCTTAGATTCTGGGACAGGGTTGACTGAAGCTTTCTTT. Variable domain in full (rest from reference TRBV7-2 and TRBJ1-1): GAGVSQSPSNKVTEKGKDVELRCDPISGHTALYWYRQSLGQGLEFLIYFQGNSAPDKSGLPSDRFSAERTGGSVSTLTIQRTQQEDSAVYLCASSLDSGTGLTEAFFGQGTRLTVV.

This CDR3 is CAISEPGPNYGYTF. In DNA, the CDR3 is TGTGCCATCAGTGAGCCAGGACCGAACTATGGCTACACCTTC. The J gene is TRBJ1-2, the V gene TRBV10-3; D is unclear. Trimming cost V 2 bases and J 2 bases, with 9 bases left between them. CDR1 is ENHRY, CDR2 SYGVKD, per germline. This CDR3 has 14 amino acids.

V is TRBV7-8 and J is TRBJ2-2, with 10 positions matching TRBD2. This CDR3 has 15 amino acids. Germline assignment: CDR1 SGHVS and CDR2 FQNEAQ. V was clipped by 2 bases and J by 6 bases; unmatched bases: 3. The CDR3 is CASSLSGGVPGELFF. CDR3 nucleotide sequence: TGTGCCAGCAGCTTAAGCGGGGGGGTCCCCGGGGAGCTGTTTTTT.

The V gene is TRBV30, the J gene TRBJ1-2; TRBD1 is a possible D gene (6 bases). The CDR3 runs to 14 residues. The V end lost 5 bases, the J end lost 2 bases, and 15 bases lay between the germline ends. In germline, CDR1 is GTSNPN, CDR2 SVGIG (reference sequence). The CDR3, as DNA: TGTGCCTGGGTACGGGGGCCGGGGAACTATGGCTACACCTTC. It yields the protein CAWVRGPGNYGYTF.

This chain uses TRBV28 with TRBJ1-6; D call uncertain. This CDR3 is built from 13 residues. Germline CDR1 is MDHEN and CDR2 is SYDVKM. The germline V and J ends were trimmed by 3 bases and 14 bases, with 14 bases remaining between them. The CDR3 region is CASSFSTELTLHF. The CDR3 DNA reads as TGTGCCAGCAGTTTCTCGACTGAACTCACCCTCCACTTT.

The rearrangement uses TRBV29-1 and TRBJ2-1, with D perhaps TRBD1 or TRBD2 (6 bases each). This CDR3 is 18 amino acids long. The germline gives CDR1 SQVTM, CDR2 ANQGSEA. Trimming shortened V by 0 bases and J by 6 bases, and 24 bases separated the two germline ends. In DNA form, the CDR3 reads TGCAGCGTTGAAGATTGGACAGACGCGGGGAGCCGGGTCAATGAGCAGTTCTTC. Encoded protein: CSVEDWTDAGSRVNEQFF.

This CDR3 is CASSQAIWDEQFF. The CDR3 nucleotides read TGCGCCAGCAGCCAAGCTATATGGGATGAGCAGTTCTTC. V usage is TRBV4-1 and J usage is TRBJ2-1; D remains ambiguous. The V end was cut by 1 base, the J end by 8 bases, with 9 bases between. The length of the CDR3 is 13 residues. Germline V gene sequence: CDR1 MGHRA, CDR2 YSYEKL.

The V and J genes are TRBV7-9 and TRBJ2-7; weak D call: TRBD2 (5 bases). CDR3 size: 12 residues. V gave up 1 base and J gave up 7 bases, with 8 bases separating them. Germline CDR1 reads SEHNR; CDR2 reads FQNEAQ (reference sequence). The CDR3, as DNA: TGTGCCAGCAGCTTAGATCGGGGTGAGCAGTACTTC. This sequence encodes CASSLDRGEQYF.

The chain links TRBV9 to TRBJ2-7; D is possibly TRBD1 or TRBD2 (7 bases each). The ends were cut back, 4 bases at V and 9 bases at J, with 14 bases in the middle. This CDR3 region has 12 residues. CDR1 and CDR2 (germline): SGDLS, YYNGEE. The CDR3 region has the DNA TGTGCCAGCAGCCCAGGGGGGGTGGTGCAGTACTTC. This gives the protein CASSPGGVVQYF.

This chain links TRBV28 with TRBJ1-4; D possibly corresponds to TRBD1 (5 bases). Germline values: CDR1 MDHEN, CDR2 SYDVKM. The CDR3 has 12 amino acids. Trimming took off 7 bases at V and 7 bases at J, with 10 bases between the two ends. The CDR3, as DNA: TGTGCCAGCACTTTCACAGGTGAAAAACTGTTTTTT. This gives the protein CASTFTGEKLFF.

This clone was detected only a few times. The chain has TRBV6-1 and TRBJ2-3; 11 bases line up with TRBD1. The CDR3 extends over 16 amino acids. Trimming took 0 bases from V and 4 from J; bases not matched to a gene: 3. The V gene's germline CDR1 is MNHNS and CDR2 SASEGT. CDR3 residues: CASSEAPGQGADTQYF. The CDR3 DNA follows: TGTGCCAGCAGTGAAGCCCCGGGACAGGGGGCAGATACGCAGTATTTT.

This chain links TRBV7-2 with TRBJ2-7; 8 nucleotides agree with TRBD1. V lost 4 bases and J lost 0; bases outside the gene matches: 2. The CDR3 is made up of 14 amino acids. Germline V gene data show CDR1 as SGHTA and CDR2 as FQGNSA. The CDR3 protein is CASSSGQVSYEQYF. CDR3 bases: TGTGCCAGCAGCTCGGGACAGGTCTCCTACGAGCAGTACTTC.

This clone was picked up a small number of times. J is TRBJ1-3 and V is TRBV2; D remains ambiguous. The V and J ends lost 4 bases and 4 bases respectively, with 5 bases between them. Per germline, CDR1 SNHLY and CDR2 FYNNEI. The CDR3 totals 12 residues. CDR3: CASSVDGNTIYF. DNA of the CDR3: TGTGCCAGCAGTGTCGACGGAAACACCATATATTTT.

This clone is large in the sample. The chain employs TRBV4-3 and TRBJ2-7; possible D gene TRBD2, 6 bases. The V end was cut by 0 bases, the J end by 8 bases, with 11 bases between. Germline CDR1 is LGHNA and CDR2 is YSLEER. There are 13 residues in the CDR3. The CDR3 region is CASSQDGGFQQYF. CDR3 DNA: TGCGCCAGCAGCCAAGATGGAGGGTTCCAGCAGTACTTC.

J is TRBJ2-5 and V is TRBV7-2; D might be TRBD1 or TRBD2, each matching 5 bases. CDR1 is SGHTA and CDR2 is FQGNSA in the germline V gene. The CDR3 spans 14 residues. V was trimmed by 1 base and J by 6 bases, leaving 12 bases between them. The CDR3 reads CASSLVQGAKTQYF. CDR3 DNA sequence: TGTGCCAGCAGCTTAGTGCAGGGAGCGAAGACCCAGTACTTC.

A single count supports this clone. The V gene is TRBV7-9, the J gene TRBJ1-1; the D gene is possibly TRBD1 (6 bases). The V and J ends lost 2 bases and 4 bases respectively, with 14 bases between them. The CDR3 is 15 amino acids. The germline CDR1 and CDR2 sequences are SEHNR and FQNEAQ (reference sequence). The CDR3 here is CASSLPPGGSTEAFF. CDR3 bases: TGTGCCAGCAGCTTACCCCCCGGGGGCTCCACTGAAGCTTTCTTT.

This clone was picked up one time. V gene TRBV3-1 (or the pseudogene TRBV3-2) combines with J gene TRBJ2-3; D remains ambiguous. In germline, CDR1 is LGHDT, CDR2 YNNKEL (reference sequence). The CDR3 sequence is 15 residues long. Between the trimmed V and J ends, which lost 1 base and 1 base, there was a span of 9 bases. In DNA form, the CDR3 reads TGTGCCAGCAGCCAAGTTTTGAGAGGCACAGATACGCAGTATTTT. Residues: CASSQVLRGTDTQYF.

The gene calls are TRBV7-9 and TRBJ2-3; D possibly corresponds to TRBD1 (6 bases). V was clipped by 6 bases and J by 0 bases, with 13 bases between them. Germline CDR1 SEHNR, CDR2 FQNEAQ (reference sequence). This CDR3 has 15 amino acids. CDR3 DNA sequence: TGTGCCAGCAGTTCTGACAGGCTGAGCACAGATACGCAGTATTTT. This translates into CASSSDRLSTDTQYF.

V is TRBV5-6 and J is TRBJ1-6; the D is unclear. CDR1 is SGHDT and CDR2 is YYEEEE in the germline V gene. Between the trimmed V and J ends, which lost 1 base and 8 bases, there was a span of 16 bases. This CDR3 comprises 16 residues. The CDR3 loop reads CASSLIIGGSDSPLHF. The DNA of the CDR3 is TGTGCCAGCAGCTTGATAATAGGAGGTTCGGATTCACCCCTCCACTTT.

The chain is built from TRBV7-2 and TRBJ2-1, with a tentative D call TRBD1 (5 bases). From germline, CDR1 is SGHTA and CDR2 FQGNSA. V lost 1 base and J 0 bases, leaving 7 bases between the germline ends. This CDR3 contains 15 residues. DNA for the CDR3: TGTGCCAGCAGCTTAGTTGACAGCTCCTACAATGAGCAGTTCTTC. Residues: CASSLVDSSYNEQFF.

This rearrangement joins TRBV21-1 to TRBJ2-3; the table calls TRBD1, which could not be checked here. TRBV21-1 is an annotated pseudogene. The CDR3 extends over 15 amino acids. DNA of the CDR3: TGTGCCAGCAGCAAACTGCAGGCCCCCACAGATACGCAGTATTTT. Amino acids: CASSKLQAPTDTQYF.

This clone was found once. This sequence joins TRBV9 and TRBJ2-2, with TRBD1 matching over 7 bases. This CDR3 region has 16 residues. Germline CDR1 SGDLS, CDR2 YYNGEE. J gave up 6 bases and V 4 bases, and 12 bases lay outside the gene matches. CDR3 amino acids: CASSPTDRVNAGELFF. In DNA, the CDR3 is TGTGCCAGCAGCCCAACCGACAGGGTAAATGCCGGGGAGCTGTTTTTT.

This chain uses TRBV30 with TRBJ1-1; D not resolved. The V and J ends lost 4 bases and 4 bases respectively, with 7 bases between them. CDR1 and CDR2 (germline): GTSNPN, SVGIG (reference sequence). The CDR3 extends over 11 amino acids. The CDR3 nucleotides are TGTGCCTGGATGTTCGGCACTGAAGCTTTCTTT. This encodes CAWMFGTEAFF.

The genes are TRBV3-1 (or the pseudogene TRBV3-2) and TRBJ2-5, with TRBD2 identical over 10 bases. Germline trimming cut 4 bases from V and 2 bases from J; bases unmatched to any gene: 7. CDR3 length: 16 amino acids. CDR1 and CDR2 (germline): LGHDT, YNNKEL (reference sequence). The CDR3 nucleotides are TGTGCCAGCAGCCCAGGACTAGCGGAGGCTCAAGAGACCCAGTACTTC. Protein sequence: CASSPGLAEAQETQYF.